This TCR beta chain was obtained from a study of T cell responses to AZD1222 COVID-19 vaccine. Pooled in the analysis were second doses at about 4 or about 12 weeks. Note on this clone: Its antigen is currently unknown.

The CDR3 has 19 residues. V was clipped by 2 bases and J by 3 bases; unmatched bases: 11. Germline loops: CDR1 SEHNR, CDR2 FQNEAQ (reference sequence). Study-level points and caveats: Repertoire collection took place solely once the T cell response had peaked. Vaccination with two AZD1222 doses was followed by a rise in Spike-specific TCR breadth and depth. The CD4 TCRs associated with vaccination extended across spike and predominated at 160-218 and 743-854.

TCRdb's copy holds only in-frame clones and misses some; the assay was immunoSEQ multiplex PCR. Among over 130,000 clones, around nine tenths were seen once, and the ten largest hold less than 3.5%. The chain couples TRBV7-9 to TRBJ2-7; 15 bases align to TRBD2. This sequence originates from an adult who received the AZD1222 COVID-19 vaccine. Sequencing used peripheral blood, obtained 28 days after the second AZD1222 dose. The DNA for the CDR3 is TGTGCCAGCAGCTTATGGGGACTAGCGGGAGGTTCCCGGGTCTACGAGCAGTACTTC. It codes for CASSLWGLAGGSRVYEQYF.